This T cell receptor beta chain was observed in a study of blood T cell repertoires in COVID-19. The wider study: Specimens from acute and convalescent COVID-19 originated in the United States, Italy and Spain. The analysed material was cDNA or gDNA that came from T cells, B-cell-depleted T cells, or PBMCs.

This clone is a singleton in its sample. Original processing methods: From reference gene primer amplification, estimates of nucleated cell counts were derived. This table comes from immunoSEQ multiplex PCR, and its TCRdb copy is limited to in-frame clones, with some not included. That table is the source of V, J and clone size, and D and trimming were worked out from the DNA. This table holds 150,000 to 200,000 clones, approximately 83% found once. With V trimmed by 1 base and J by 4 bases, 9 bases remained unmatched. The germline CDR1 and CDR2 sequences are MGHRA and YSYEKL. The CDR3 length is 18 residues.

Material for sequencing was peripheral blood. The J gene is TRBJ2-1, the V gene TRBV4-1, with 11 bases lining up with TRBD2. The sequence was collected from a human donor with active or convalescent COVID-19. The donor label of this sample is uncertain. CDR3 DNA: TGCGCCAGCAGCCAAGCACTAGCGGGAGTGGGGGTGTACAATGAGCAGTTCTTC. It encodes CASSQALAGVGVYNEQFF.